The TCR beta chain under discussion was sequenced for a study of blood T cell repertoires in COVID-19. Study details: Acute and convalescent COVID-19 specimens originated in the United States, Italy and Spain. T cells, B-cell-depleted T cells, or PBMCs supplied cDNA or gDNA.

Authors' analysis steps: Cell counts per sample came from amplifying reference gene primers. Profiling relied on immunoSEQ multiplex PCR, and the TCRdb table lists in-frame clones only, not all of them. V and J calls and clone size follow that table, whereas D and trimming were derived from the DNA. The sample lists roughly 150,000 clones, approximately 90% occurring once. This clone was recorded once. The TCR sequence derives from a woman between 40 and 50 years old with acute or convalescent COVID-19. Sequenced: peripheral blood.

This CDR3 is CASSSRRRTGHAAGELFF. Here the CDR3 DNA reads TGTGCCAGCAGCTCCCGTAGAAGAACAGGCCACGCGGCCGGGGAGCTGTTTTTT. This chain joins TRBV7-9 and TRBJ2-2, with D tentatively TRBD1 (5 bases). Deletions cut 4 bases from V and 6 bases from J, with 24 bases between. Germline assignment: CDR1 SEHNR and CDR2 FQNEAQ (reference sequence). CDR3 length: 18 amino acids.